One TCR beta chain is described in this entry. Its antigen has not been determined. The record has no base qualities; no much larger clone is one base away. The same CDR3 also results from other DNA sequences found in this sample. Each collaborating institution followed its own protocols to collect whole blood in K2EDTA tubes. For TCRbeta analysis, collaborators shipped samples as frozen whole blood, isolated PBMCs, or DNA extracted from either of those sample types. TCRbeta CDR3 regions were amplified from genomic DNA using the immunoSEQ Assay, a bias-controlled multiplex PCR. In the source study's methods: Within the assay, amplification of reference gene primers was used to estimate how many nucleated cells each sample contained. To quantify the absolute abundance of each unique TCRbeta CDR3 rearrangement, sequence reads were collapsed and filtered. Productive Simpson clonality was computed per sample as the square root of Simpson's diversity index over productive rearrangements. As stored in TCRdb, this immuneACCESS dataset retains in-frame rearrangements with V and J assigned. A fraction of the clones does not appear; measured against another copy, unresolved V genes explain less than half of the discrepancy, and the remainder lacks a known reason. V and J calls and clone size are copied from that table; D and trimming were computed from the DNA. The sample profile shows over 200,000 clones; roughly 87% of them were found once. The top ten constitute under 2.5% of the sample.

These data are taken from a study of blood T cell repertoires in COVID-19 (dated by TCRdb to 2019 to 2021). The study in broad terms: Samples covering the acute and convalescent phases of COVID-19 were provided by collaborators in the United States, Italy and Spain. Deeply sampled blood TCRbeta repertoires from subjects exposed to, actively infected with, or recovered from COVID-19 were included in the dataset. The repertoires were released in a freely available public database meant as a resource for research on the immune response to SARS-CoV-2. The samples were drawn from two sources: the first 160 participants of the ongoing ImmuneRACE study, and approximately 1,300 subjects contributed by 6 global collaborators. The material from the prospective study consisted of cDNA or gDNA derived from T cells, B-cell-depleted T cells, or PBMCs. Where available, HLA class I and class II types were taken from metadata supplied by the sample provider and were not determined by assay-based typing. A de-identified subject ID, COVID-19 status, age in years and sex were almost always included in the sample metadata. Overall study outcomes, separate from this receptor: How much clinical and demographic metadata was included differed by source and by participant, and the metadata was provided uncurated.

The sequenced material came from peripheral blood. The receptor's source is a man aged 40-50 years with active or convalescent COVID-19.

For the CDR3, the sequence is CASSSRQGAYEQYF. In nucleotides, the sequence is TGTGCCAGCAGCTCGAGACAGGGGGCCTACGAGCAGTACTTC. This chain joins TRBV7-9 to TRBJ2-7, and 9 junctional nucleotides match TRBD1. The germline V gene (reference sequence) provides CDR1 SEHNR and CDR2 FQNEAQ. V trim: 4 bases; J trim: 2 bases; unmatched bases: 3. The CDR3, cysteine through phenylalanine, is 14 amino acids long. The kept DNA is CDR3 alone, 42 bases in frame from the first base.